These 3 T cell receptor beta chains came from one sample sequenced in a study of technical replicates of blood from a handful of donors. Produced via immunoSEQ multiplex PCR; TCRdb's table is partial and in-frame only. The sample has 75,000 to 90,000 clones, about 92% seen once. Material for sequencing was T cells isolated from PBMCs. The receptors come from a human donor in good health.

The rearrangement uses TRBV9 and TRBJ2-7; TRBD1 aligns across 10 bases. After removal of 0 bases from V and 0 bases from J, the junction contained 6 bases not matched to a gene. This CDR3 has 17 amino acids. Germline V gene lookup returns CDR1 SGDLS and CDR2 YYNGEE. The CDR3 loop reads CASSVGGGQGLSYEQYF. As DNA, the CDR3 is TGTGCCAGCAGCGTAGGCGGGGGACAGGGGCTCTCCTACGAGCAGTACTTC. Together with reference TRBV9 and TRBJ2-7, the CDR3 gives the full variable domain: DSGVTQTPKHLITATGQRVTLRCSPRSGDLSVYWYQQSLDQGLQFLIQYYNGEERAKGNILERFSAQQFPDLHSELNLSSLELGDSALYFCASSVGGGQGLSYEQYFGPGTRLTVT.

The chain couples TRBV10-3 to TRBJ1-1, with D possibly matching TRBD1 (5 bases). Germline values: CDR1 ENHRY, CDR2 SYGVKD. V lost 2 bases to trimming and J lost 4 bases, with 23 bases between them. There are 18 residues in the CDR3. CDR3 loop: CAISERGRADILSTEAFF. In DNA, the CDR3 is TGTGCCATCAGTGAGAGGGGCAGGGCCGACATTCTGAGCACTGAAGCTTTCTTT.

CDR3 in DNA: TGTGCCAGTAGTGGGACTAGCGGGAGCATTCAGTACTTC. It is translated as CASSGTSGSIQYF. The chain is built from TRBV19 and TRBJ2-4, with 14 positions matching TRBD2. The CDR3 is 13 residues long. Unmatched junction bases numbered 0, after V lost 5 bases and J lost 9 bases. Germline-derived CDR1 and CDR2 are LNHDA and SQIVND (reference sequence).